This TCR beta chain was observed in a study of blood T cell repertoires in COVID-19. Across the whole study: The United States, Italy and Spain were the sources of the acute and convalescent COVID-19 samples. The cDNA or gDNA used as material had been derived from T cells, B-cell-depleted T cells, or PBMCs.

Authors' processing steps: Estimation of nucleated cell counts relied on the amplification of reference gene primers. The data were produced by immunoSEQ multiplex PCR, yet TCRdb's version contains in-frame clones alone and is incomplete. V, J and clone size are those of that table, while D and trimming were read from the DNA. The sample has approximately 140,000 clones, roughly 86% seen once. Trimming removed 1 base from V and 3 bases from J; junction bases left unmatched: 7. The CDR3 is 15 residues long. Germline values: CDR1 GTSNPN, CDR2 SVGIG (reference sequence). Specimen: peripheral blood. This chain links TRBV30 with TRBJ2-7, with TRBD2 identical over 9 bases. This clonotype was obtained from a human donor in a cohort sampled during active COVID-19. The CDR3 bases are TGTGCCTGGAGTGCCCTAGCGGGGACGGGCTACGAGCAGTACTTC. It specifies CAWSALAGTGYEQYF.